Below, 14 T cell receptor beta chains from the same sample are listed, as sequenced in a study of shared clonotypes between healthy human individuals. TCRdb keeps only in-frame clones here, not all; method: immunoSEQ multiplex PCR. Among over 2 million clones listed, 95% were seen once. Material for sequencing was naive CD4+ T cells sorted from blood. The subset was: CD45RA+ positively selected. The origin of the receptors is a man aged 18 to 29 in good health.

CDR3 protein: CASSDRSQNTGELFF. CDR3 nucleotides: TGCGCCAGCAGTGATCGAAGCCAGAACACCGGGGAGCTGTTTTTT. This chain links TRBV10-1 with TRBJ2-2; no definite D call. Trimming pared 3 bases from V and 1 base from J, leaving 9 bases between. The CDR3 extends over 15 amino acids. Germline V gives CDR1 WNHNN, CDR2 SYGVQD (reference sequence).

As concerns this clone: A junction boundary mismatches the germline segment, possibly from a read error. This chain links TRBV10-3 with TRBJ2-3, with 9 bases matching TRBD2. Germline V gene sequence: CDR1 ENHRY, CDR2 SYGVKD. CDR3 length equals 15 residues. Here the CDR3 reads CANSLRGGAGDTQYF. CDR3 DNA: TGTGCCAACAGTCTTCGCGGGGGGGCCGGAGATACGCAGTATTTT.

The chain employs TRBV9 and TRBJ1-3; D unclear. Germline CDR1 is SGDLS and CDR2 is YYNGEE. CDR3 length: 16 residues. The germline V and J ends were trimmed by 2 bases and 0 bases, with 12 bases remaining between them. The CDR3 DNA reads TGTGCCAGCAGCGTCGGAGACCCCAACTCTGGAAACACCATATATTTT. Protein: CASSVGDPNSGNTIYF. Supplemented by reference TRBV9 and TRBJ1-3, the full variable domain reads DSGVTQTPKHLITATGQRVTLRCSPRSGDLSVYWYQQSLDQGLQFLIQYYNGEERAKGNILERFSAQQFPDLHSELNLSSLELGDSALYFCASSVGDPNSGNTIYFGEGSWLTVV.

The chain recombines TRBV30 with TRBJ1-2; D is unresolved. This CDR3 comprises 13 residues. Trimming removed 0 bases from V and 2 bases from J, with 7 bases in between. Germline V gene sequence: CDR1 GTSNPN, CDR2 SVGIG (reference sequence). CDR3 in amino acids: CAWSVELNYGYTF. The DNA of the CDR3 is TGTGCCTGGAGTGTGGAATTAAACTATGGCTACACCTTC.

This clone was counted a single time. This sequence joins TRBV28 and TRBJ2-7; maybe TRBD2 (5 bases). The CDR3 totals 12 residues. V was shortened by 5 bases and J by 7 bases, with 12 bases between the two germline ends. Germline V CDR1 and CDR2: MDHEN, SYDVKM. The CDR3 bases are TGTGCCAGCAGTGATGCCGGCGGGGAGCAGTACTTC. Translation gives CASSDAGGEQYF.

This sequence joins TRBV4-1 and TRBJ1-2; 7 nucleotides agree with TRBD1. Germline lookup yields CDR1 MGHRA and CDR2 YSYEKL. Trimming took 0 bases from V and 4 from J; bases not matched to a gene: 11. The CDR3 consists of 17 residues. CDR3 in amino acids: CASSQDNQGVSAYGYTF. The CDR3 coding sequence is TGCGCCAGCAGCCAAGATAACCAGGGGGTATCGGCCTATGGCTACACCTTC.

The CDR3 coding sequence is TGTGCCAGCAGGGCCGGGACTAGCCTCGAGACCCAGTACTTC. Protein sequence: CASRAGTSLETQYF. V is TRBV6-5 and J is TRBJ2-5, with 9 bases lining up with TRBD2. The trim removed 6 bases at V and 5 bases at J, leaving 7 bases unmatched. This CDR3 comprises 14 residues. The germline CDR1 and CDR2 sequences are MNHEY and SVGAGI.

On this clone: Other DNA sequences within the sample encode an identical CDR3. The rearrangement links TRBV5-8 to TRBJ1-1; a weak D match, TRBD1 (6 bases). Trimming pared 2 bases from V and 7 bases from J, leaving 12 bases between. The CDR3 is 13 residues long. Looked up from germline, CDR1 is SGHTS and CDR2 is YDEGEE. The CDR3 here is CASSLQGTGEAFF. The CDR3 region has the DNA TGTGCCAGCAGCTTACAGGGAACGGGTGAAGCTTTCTTT.

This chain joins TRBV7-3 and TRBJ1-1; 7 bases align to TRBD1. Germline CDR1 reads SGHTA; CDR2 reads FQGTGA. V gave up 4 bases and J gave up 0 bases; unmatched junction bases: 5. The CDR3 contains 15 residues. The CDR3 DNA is TGTGCCAGCAGCTCCGCAGGGGGATTGAACACTGAAGCTTTCTTT. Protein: CASSSAGGLNTEAFF.

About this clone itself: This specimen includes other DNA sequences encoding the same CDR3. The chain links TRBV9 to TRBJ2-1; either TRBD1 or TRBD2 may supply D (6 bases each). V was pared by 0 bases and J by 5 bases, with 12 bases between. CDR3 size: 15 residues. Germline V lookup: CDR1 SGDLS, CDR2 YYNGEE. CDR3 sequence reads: CASSVGGTHNNEQFF. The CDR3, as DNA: TGTGCCAGCAGCGTAGGCGGGACACACAACAATGAGCAGTTCTTC. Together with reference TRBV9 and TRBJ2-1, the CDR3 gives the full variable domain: DSGVTQTPKHLITATGQRVTLRCSPRSGDLSVYWYQQSLDQGLQFLIQYYNGEERAKGNILERFSAQQFPDLHSELNLSSLELGDSALYFCASSVGGTHNNEQFFGPGTRLTVL.

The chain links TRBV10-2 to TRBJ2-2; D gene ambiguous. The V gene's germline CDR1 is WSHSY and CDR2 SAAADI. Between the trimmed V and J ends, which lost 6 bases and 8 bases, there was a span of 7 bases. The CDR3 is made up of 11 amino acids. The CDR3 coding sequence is TGCGCCAGCAGCCCTATGGGGGAGCTGTTTTTT. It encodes CASSPMGELFF.

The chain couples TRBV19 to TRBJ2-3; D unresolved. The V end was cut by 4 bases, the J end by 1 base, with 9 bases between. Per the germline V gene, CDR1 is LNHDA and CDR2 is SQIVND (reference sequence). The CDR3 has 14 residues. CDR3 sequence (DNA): TGTGCCAGTAGTAGCCTTCGGGGCACAGATACGCAGTATTTT. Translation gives CASSSLRGTDTQYF. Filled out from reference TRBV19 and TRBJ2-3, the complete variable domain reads DGGITQSPKYLFRKEGQNVTLSCEQNLNHDAMYWYRQDPGQGLRLIYYSQIVNDFQKGDIAEGYSVSREKKESFPLTVTSAQKNPTAFYLCASSSLRGTDTQYFGPGTRLTVL.

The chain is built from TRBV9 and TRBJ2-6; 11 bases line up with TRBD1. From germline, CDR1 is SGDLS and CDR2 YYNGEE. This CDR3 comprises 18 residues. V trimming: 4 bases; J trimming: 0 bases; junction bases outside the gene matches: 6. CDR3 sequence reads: CASSPRDRGTSGANVLTF. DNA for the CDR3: TGTGCCAGCAGCCCTCGGGACAGGGGGACCTCTGGGGCCAACGTCCTGACTTTC. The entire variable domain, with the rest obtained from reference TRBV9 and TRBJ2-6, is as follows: DSGVTQTPKHLITATGQRVTLRCSPRSGDLSVYWYQQSLDQGLQFLIQYYNGEERAKGNILERFSAQQFPDLHSELNLSSLELGDSALYFCASSPRDRGTSGANVLTFGAGSRLTVL.

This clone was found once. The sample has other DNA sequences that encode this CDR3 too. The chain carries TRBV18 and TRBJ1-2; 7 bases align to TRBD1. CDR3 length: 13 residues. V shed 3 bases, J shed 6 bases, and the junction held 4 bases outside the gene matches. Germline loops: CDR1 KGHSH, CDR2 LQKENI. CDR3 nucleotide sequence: TGTGCCAGCTCACCTCGAACAGGGGATGGCTACACCTTC. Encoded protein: CASSPRTGDGYTF.